This T cell receptor (beta chain) was recorded in a study of T cell responses to AZD1222 COVID-19 vaccine. Trimming took 0 bases from V and 6 from J; bases not matched to a gene: 11. Germline-derived CDR1 and CDR2 are LGHNT and FRNRAP. The CDR3 is made up of 18 amino acids. Study observations and caveats: Reports say nearly half of spike-specific TCRs go after unmutated variant regions. Rises in breadth and depth of Spike-specific TCRs came after two AZD1222 doses. Every sample of the repertoires postdated the peak T cell response. Baseline serology detected seropositivity in only a handful of AZD1222 recipients.

As concerns this clone: What it binds is unknown.

Assay used: immunoSEQ multiplex PCR; TCRdb lists only in-frame clones, some missing. The sample spans around 140,000 clones; the ten largest clones claim 2% to 2.5%. Specimen: peripheral blood. V is TRBV12-5 and J is TRBJ2-2; TRBD1 agrees at 9 bases. The source is an adult in good health. In nucleotides, the CDR3 is TGTGCTAGTGGTTTGGTCCGACAAACGGGACAGGGCCCCGGGGAGCTGTTTTTT. Translating gives CASGLVRQTGQGPGELFF. Complete variable domain (other parts from reference TRBV12-5 and TRBJ2-2): DARVTQTPRHKVTEMGQEVTMRCQPILGHNTVFWYRQTMMQGLELLAYFRNRAPLDDSGMPKDRFSAEMPDATLATLKIQPSEPRDSAVYFCASGLVRQTGQGPGELFFGEGSRLTVL.